This TCR beta chain was observed in a study of cytomegalovirus exposure and HLA in healthy donors. In regard to this clone: Its antigen remains unidentified.

Study-level points and caveats: Most TCR sequences proved rare, with some public TCRs found in many donors. The classifier was said to identify cytomegalovirus status with high specificity and sensitivity.

Measured with immunoSEQ multiplex PCR; TCRdb has only the in-frame clones, and not every one. In the table there are about 400,000 clones, just over 85% of which are singletons. The TCR was taken from a woman in her late teens or twenties in good health and CMV-seronegative. Specimen: PBMCs.

CDR3 in amino acids: CASSYRQGSAFF. In DNA form, the CDR3 reads TGTGCCAGCAGTTACAGACAGGGATCAGCTTTCTTT. The chain joins TRBV6-6 to TRBJ1-1; 7 bases are a match to TRBD1. CDR3 size: 12 residues. Per germline, CDR1 MNHNY and CDR2 SVGAGI (reference sequence). Trimming removed 2 bases from V and 10 bases from J; junction bases left unmatched: 4.